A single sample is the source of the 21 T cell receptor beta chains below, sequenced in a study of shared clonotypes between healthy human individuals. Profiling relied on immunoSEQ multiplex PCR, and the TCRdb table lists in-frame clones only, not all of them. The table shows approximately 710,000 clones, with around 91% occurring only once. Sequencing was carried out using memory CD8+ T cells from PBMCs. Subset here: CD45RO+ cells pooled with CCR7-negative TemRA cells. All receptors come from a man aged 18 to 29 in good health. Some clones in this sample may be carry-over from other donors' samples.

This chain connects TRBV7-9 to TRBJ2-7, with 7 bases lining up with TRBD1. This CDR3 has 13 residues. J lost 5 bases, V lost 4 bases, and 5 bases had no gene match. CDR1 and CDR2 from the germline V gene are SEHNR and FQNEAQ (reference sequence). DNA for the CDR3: TGTGCCAGCAGCTCGACAGGGCCCAACGAGCAGTACTTC. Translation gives CASSSTGPNEQYF.

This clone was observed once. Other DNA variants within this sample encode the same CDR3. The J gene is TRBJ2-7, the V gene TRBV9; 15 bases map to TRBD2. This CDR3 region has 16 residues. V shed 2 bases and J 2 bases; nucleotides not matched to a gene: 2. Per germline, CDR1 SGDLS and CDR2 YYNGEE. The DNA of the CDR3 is TGTGCCAGCAGCGTGGGACTAGCGGGGGGCCCCTACGAGCAGTACTTC. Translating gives CASSVGLAGGPYEQYF. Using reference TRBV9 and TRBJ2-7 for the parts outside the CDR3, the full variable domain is DSGVTQTPKHLITATGQRVTLRCSPRSGDLSVYWYQQSLDQGLQFLIQYYNGEERAKGNILERFSAQQFPDLHSELNLSSLELGDSALYFCASSVGLAGGPYEQYFGPGTRLTVT.

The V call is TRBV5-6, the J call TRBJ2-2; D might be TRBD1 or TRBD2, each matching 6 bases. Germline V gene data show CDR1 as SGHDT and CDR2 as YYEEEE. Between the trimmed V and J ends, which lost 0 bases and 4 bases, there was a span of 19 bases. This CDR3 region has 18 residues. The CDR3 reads CASSLEFRGEGGTGELFF. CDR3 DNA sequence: TGTGCCAGCAGCTTGGAATTCCGCGGGGAAGGGGGCACCGGGGAGCTGTTTTTT.

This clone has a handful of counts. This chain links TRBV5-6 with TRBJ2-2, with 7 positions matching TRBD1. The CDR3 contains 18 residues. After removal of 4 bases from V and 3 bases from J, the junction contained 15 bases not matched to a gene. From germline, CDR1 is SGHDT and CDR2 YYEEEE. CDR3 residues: CASSPWRRGGADTGELFF. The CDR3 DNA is TGTGCCAGCAGCCCTTGGAGGAGAGGGGGCGCGGACACCGGGGAGCTGTTTTTT.

The CDR3: CAIRTGSGYTF. DNA for the CDR3: TGTGCCATCAGGACAGGGTCTGGCTACACCTTC. This chain uses TRBV10-3 with TRBJ1-2; 7 bases line up with TRBD1. The germline V gene has CDR1 ENHRY and CDR2 SYGVKD. The ends lost 6 bases at V and 7 bases at J; junction bases unmatched: 2. The CDR3 contains 11 residues.

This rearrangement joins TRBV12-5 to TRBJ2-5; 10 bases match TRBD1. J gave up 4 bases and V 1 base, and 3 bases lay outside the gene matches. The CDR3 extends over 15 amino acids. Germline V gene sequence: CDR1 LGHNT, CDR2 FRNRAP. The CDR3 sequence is CASGLGQGARETQYF. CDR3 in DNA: TGTGCTAGTGGTTTGGGACAGGGGGCCAGAGAGACCCAGTACTTC.

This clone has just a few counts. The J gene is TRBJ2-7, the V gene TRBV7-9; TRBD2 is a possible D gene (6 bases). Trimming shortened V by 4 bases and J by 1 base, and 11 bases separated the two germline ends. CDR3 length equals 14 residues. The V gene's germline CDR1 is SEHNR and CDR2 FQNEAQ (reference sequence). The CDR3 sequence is CASSSGAPSYEQYF. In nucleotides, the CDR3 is TGTGCCAGCAGCTCGGGAGCCCCTTCCTACGAGCAGTACTTC. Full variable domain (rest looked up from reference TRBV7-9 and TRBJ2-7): DTGVSQNPRHKITKRGQNVTFRCDPISEHNRLYWYRQTLGQGPEFLTYFQNEAQLEKSRLLSDRFSAERPKGSFSTLEIQRTEQGDSAMYLCASSSGAPSYEQYFGPGTRLTVT.

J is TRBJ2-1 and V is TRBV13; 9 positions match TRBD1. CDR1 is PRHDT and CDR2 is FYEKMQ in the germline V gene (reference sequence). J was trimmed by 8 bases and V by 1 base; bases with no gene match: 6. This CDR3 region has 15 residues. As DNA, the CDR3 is TGTGCCAGCAGCTTAGTAGGGACAGGGCATGATGAGCAGTTCTTC. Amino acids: CASSLVGTGHDEQFF.

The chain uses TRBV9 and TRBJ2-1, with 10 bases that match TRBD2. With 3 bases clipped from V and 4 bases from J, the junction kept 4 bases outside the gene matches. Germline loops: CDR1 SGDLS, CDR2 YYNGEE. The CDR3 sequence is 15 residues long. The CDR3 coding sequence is TGTGCCAGCAGCGAGCTAGCGGGAGTTTACAATGAGCAGTTCTTC. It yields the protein CASSELAGVYNEQFF.

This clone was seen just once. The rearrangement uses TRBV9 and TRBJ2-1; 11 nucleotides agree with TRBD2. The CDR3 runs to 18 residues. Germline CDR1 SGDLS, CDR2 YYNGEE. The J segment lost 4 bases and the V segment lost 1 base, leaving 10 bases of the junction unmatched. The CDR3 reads CASSVPISGRALYNEQFF. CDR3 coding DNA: TGTGCCAGCAGCGTACCAATTAGCGGGAGGGCCCTTTACAATGAGCAGTTCTTC.

The CDR3 sequence is CASRNGQGPAYEQYF. The CDR3 coding sequence is TGTGCCAGCAGGAACGGGCAGGGTCCGGCCTACGAGCAGTACTTC. The V gene is TRBV6-1, the J gene TRBJ2-7, with D possibly TRBD1 on 5 matching bases. V was cut by 6 bases and J by 2 bases, with 17 bases left in between. CDR1 MNHNS and CDR2 SASEGT come from the germline V gene. The CDR3 spans 15 residues.

The CDR3 reads CASSIVLTVNEQFF. As DNA, the CDR3 is TGTGCCAGCAGCATCGTCTTGACGGTCAATGAGCAGTTCTTC. V and J are TRBV7-9 and TRBJ2-1, with no clear D. This CDR3 region has 14 residues. The ends were cut back, 5 bases at V and 6 bases at J, with 14 bases in the middle. Germline CDR1 is SEHNR and CDR2 is FQNEAQ (reference sequence). Full variable domain (outside the CDR3, taken from reference TRBV7-9 and TRBJ2-1): DTGVSQNPRHKITKRGQNVTFRCDPISEHNRLYWYRQTLGQGPEFLTYFQNEAQLEKSRLLSDRFSAERPKGSFSTLEIQRTEQGDSAMYLCASSIVLTVNEQFFGPGTRLTVL.

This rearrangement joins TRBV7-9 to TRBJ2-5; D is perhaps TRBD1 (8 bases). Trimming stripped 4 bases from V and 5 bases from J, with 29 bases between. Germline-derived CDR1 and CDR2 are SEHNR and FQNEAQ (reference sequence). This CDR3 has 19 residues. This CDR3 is CASSSPGGGPGEAGETQYF. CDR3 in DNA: TGTGCCAGCAGCTCTCCAGGGGGCGGACCGGGAGAAGCGGGGGAGACCCAGTACTTC.

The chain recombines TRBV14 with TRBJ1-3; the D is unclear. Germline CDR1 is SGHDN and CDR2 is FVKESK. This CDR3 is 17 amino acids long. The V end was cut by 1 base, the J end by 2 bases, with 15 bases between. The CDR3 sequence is CASSQALPGPTGNTIYF. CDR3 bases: TGTGCCAGCAGCCAAGCCCTCCCAGGTCCAACTGGAAACACCATATATTTT.

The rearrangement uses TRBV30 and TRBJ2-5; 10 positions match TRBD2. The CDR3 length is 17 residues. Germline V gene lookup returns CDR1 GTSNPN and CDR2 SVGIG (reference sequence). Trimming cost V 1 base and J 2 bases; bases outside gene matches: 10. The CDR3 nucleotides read TGTGCCTGGAGTGCGCTTCTAGCGGGAGTTAATCAAGAGACCCAGTACTTC. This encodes CAWSALLAGVNQETQYF.

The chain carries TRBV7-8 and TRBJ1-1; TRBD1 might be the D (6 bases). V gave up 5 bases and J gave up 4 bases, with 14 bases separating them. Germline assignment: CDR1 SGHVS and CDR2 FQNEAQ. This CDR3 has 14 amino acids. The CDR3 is CASSPAGTITEAFF. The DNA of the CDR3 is TGTGCCAGCAGCCCGGCCGGGACAATCACTGAAGCTTTCTTT.

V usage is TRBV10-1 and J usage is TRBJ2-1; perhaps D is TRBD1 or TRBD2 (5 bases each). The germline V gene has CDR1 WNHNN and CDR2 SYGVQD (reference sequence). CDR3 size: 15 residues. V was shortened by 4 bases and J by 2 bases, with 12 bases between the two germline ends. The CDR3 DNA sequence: TGCGCCAGCAGTGTTAAAGGGACCGCCTACAATGAGCAGTTCTTC. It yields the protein CASSVKGTAYNEQFF.

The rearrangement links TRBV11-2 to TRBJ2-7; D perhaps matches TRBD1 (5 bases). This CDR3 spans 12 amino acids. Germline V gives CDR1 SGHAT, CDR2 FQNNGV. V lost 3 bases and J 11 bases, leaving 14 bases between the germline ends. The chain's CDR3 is CASSLVRGKKYF. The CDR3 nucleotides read TGTGCCAGCAGCTTGGTAAGGGGTAAAAAGTACTTC. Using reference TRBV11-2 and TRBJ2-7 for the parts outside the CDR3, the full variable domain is EAGVAQSPRYKIIEKRQSVAFWCNPISGHATLYWYQQILGQGPKLLIQFQNNGVVDDSQLPKDRFSAERLKGVDSTLKIQPAKLEDSAVYLCASSLVRGKKYFGPGTRLTVT.

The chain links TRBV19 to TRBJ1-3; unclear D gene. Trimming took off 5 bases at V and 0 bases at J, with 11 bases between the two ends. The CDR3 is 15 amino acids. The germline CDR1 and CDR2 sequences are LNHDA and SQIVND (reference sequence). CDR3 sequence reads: CASSLGEASGNTIYF. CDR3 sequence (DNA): TGTGCCAGTAGTCTTGGAGAAGCCTCTGGAAACACCATATATTTT.

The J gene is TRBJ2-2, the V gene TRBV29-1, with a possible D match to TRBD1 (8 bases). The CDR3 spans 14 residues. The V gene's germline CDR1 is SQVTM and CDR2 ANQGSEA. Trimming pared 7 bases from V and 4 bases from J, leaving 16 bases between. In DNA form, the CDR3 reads TGCAGCGGACGGGACAGGACTAGCACCGGGGAGCTGTTTTTT. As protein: CSGRDRTSTGELFF.

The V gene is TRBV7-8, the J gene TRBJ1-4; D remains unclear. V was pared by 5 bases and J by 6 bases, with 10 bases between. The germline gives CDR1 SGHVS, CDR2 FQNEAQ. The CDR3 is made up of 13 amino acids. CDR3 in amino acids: CASSLRAHEKLFF. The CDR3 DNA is TGTGCCAGCAGCCTTCGGGCTCATGAAAAACTGTTTTTT. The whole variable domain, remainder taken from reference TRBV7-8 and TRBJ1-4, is GAGVSQSPRYKVAKRGQDVALRCDPISGHVSLFWYQQALGQGPEFLTYFQNEAQLDKSGLPSDRFFAERPEGSVSTLKIQRTQQEDSAVYLCASSLRAHEKLFFGSGTQLSVL.